The T cell receptor beta chain under discussion was sequenced for a study of T-cell reconstitution after alpha-beta-depleted transplantation in children. Unique molecular identifiers featured in how the TCRbeta library was prepared. One entry per CDR3 protein results from TCRdb running MiXCR on the PCR reads. The table shows a few hundred thousand distinct CDR3 sequences, with approximately 9.9% occurring only once. This clonotype came up many times. Sequenced here: PBMCs from the stem cell graft donor, sampled from the stem cell graft. The source is a human donor who donated a stem cell graft to a child with SCID.

CDR3 in DNA: TGTGCCAGCAGCTCGGAGGGACTTAACTATGGCTACACCTTC. Translating it yields CASSSEGLNYGYTF. The chain is built from TRBV5-5 and TRBJ1-2; a weak D match, TRBD1 (5 bases). From germline, CDR1 is SGHKS and CDR2 YYEKEE (reference sequence). Trimming left V 3 bases short and J 1 base short, with 10 bases between. The CDR3 length is 14 residues.